The 18 T cell receptor beta chains in this list originate from one sample, sequenced in a study of T cell responses to AZD1222 COVID-19 vaccine. Clones were read by immunoSEQ multiplex PCR, and TCRdb kept only the in-frame ones, dropping some. The sample consists of 75,000 to 100,000 clones, roughly 90% of them appearing once. The sample consisted of peripheral blood, taken on day 0 of AZD1222 vaccination. These TCRs come from an adult in good health.

The J gene is TRBJ2-3, the V gene TRBV5-1, with D tentatively TRBD1 (6 bases). This CDR3 has 15 amino acids. V lost 2 bases, J lost 0 bases, and 10 bases lay in between. Germline V gives CDR1 SGHRS, CDR2 YFSETQ. The CDR3 DNA reads TGCGCCAGCAGCTTCGACAGGTTTAGCACAGATACGCAGTATTTT. This codes for CASSFDRFSTDTQYF.

J is TRBJ2-7 and V is TRBV24-1, with TRBD2 as a possible D gene (5 bases). CDR1 KGHDR and CDR2 SFDVKD come from the germline V gene. This CDR3 region has 11 residues. V lost 8 bases and J lost 5, with 9 bases in between. The CDR3 loop reads CATTRGDEQYF. DNA for the CDR3: TGTGCCACCACCCGGGGAGACGAGCAGTACTTC.

This clone has only a few counts. V usage is TRBV24-1 and J usage is TRBJ1-5; D not certain. V lost 4 bases and J 9 bases, leaving 12 bases between the germline ends. This CDR3 has 13 residues. Germline CDR1 reads KGHDR; CDR2 reads SFDVKD. The CDR3 sequence is CATSEYVGGPQHF. CDR3 sequence (DNA): TGTGCCACCAGTGAATACGTTGGTGGGCCCCAGCATTTT.

The rearrangement links TRBV6-5 to TRBJ2-7; D gene uncertain. Germline V gives CDR1 MNHEY, CDR2 SVGAGI. Trimming cost V 6 bases and J 5 bases, with 8 bases left between them. The CDR3 sequence is 11 residues long. In DNA form, the CDR3 reads TGTGCCAGCAGCCACAAGGACGAGCAGTACTTC. This encodes CASSHKDEQYF.

The J gene is TRBJ2-3, the V gene TRBV18, with D perhaps matching TRBD1 or TRBD2 (6 bases each). Germline V lookup: CDR1 KGHSH, CDR2 LQKENI. This CDR3 is 15 amino acids long. Trimming stripped 2 bases from V and 1 base from J, with 10 bases between. The CDR3 is CASSPGGGGTDTQYF. The CDR3, as DNA: TGTGCCAGCTCACCAGGAGGGGGAGGCACAGATACGCAGTATTTT.

V gene TRBV1 combines with J gene TRBJ2-2; the D segment call TRBD2 is taken from the table without a DNA check. TRBV1 is a recognized pseudogene. CDR3 size: 21 residues. This CDR3 reads CTSSPRRGGGRGSRGTGELFF. The CDR3 DNA sequence: TGCACCAGCAGCCCTCGACGAGGTGGCGGGAGAGGATCACGGGGAACCGGGGAGCTGTTTTTT.

This clone was detected a few times. The chain has TRBV7-3 and TRBJ2-7; D remains ambiguous. Trimming took off 0 bases at V and 7 bases at J, with 10 bases between the two ends. The CDR3 has 13 amino acids. Germline values: CDR1 SGHTA, CDR2 FQGTGA. CDR3 DNA: TGTGCCAGCAGCTTAACGTGGAAAAGAGAGCAGTACTTC. This translates into CASSLTWKREQYF.

V and J are TRBV12-3 or TRBV12-4 and TRBJ2-3; no firm D call. V was cut by 5 bases and J by 6 bases, with 9 bases left in between. This CDR3 has 12 amino acids. The chain's CDR3 is CASSPLGDTQYF. The CDR3 nucleotides are TGTGCCAGCAGTCCCCTGGGCGATACGCAGTATTTT.

This chain uses TRBV9 with TRBJ2-7; 9 positions agree with TRBD1. Germline loops: CDR1 SGDLS, CDR2 YYNGEE. This CDR3 spans 14 amino acids. V dropped 3 bases and J dropped 2; count of bases not matched to a gene: 3. The CDR3 bases are TGTGCCAGCAGCGCCGGACAGGGGCCCTACGAGCAGTACTTC. Protein product: CASSAGQGPYEQYF.

The V and J genes are TRBV7-2 and TRBJ2-7, with unresolved D. Per germline, CDR1 SGHTA and CDR2 FQGNSA. This CDR3 is 14 amino acids long. CDR3 DNA: TGTGGGGGTCGTTCGGTCACGCTCCGGGCCGAGCAGTACTTC. Translation gives CGGRSVTLRAEQYF.

V and J are TRBV5-1 and TRBJ1-2, with 9 bases fitting TRBD1. This CDR3 is 13 amino acids long. CDR1 SGHRS and CDR2 YFSETQ come from the germline V gene. V trimming: 4 bases; J trimming: 3 bases; junction bases outside the gene matches: 1. Here the CDR3 DNA reads TGCGCCAGCAGCGGGACAGGGCACTATGGCTACACCTTC. Protein product: CASSGTGHYGYTF.

The table lists this clone with a few counts. V is TRBV19 and J is TRBJ1-2; D is ambiguous. The CDR3 loop spans 13 amino acids. Trimming removed 3 bases from V and 3 bases from J, with 8 bases in between. Germline loops: CDR1 LNHDA, CDR2 SQIVND (reference sequence). In nucleotides, the CDR3 is TGTGCCAGTAGTATGTTGGCAGACTATGGCTACACCTTC. It codes for CASSMLADYGYTF.

This chain joins TRBV19 and TRBJ1-5; D perhaps matches TRBD1 (5 bases). CDR3 length: 14 residues. CDR1 and CDR2 from the germline V gene are LNHDA and SQIVND (reference sequence). Trimming removed 9 bases from V and 6 bases from J, with 18 bases in between. CDR3 loop: CASRGRGGRQPQHF. The CDR3, as DNA: TGTGCCAGCCGAGGGAGGGGAGGTCGTCAGCCCCAGCATTTT.

The CDR3 nucleotides are TGTGCCAGTAAGGAGCGGGAGGCGGTGGACACCGGGGAGCTGTTTTTT. Encoded protein: CASKEREAVDTGELFF. The chain combines TRBV19 with TRBJ2-2; 9 nucleotides align to TRBD2. Unmatched junction bases numbered 9, after V lost 7 bases and J lost 3 bases. The germline V gene has CDR1 LNHDA and CDR2 SQIVND (reference sequence). This CDR3 is built from 16 residues.

CDR3 residues: CASSDLGGTNQPQHF. In DNA form, the CDR3 reads TGTGCCAGCAGTGACCTTGGGGGGACCAATCAGCCCCAGCATTTT. The J gene is TRBJ1-5, the V gene TRBV6-4; D might be TRBD1 (5 bases). In germline, CDR1 is MRHNA, CDR2 SNTAGT. V shed 2 bases and J shed 3 bases, with 11 bases lying between them. This CDR3 is 15 amino acids long.

The chain employs TRBV7-9 and TRBJ2-7; tentative D call: TRBD2 (6 bases). CDR1 and CDR2 (germline): SEHNR, FQNEAQ (reference sequence). Trimming pared 5 bases from V and 6 bases from J, leaving 11 bases between. This CDR3 region has 12 residues. The CDR3 DNA reads TGTGCCAGCAGCCAAATTAGCGGCGAGCAGTACTTC. It translates to CASSQISGEQYF.

J is TRBJ2-2 and V is TRBV11-2; 10 bases match TRBD2. Per the germline V gene, CDR1 is SGHAT and CDR2 is FQNNGV. The V segment lost 2 bases and the J segment 3 bases; nucleotides outside the gene matches: 6. The length of the CDR3 is 17 residues. This chain's CDR3 is CASSLRRSGRDTGELFF. CDR3 nucleotides: TGTGCCAGCAGCTTACGTCGCAGCGGGAGGGACACCGGGGAGCTGTTTTTT.

The V and J genes are TRBV11-2 and TRBJ1-1, with 12 bases identical to TRBD1. CDR3 size: 16 residues. Trimming removed 7 bases from V and 6 bases from J; junction bases left unmatched: 12. Per germline, CDR1 SGHAT and CDR2 FQNNGV. Here the CDR3 DNA reads TGTGCCAGCACCTTCAGGCTGGGACAGGGGGCGCCTGAAGCTTTCTTT. This gives the protein CASTFRLGQGAPEAFF.